This T cell receptor (beta chain) emerged from a study of control samples from healthy donors and cancer patients. Method: immunoSEQ multiplex PCR; TCRdb's copy keeps in-frame clones and lacks some. The profile covers about 160,000 clones, with over 85% appearing a single time and around 13% taken by the ten largest. The CDR3 contains 15 residues. In germline, CDR1 is PRHDT, CDR2 FYEKMQ (reference sequence). Trimming removed 0 bases from V and 4 bases from J; junction bases left unmatched: 3. This clone was seen a few times. The chain joins TRBV13 to TRBJ1-5; TRBD1 agrees at 7 bases. Sequences were obtained from blood. This clonotype was sampled from a man aged 25 to 40 in good health. The CDR3 sequence is CASSLGGGRNQPQHF. The CDR3 DNA is TGTGCCAGCAGCTTAGGAGGGGGCCGGAATCAGCCCCAGCATTTT.